Listed here is a single TCR beta chain. This record comes from a study of T cell clones after liver transplantation. Study information: TCRbeta sequencing after a pre-transplant mixed lymphocyte reaction identified graft-donor-reactive clones, later tracked in post-transplant blood. Tolerant meant at least one year fully off immunosuppression without liver enzymes above twice normal. Three of the eight recipients were HCV-positive; the rest had non-autoimmune, non-viral transplant indications. Pre-transplant mixed lymphocyte reactions yielded third-party-reactive TCRbeta sequences as comparators for graft-donor-reactive sequences.

Clones were sequenced by immunoSEQ multiplex PCR, and TCRdb holds only the in-frame ones, with some missing. This table has tens of thousands of clones, about two thirds appearing once. V lost 6 bases and J lost 4; bases outside the gene matches: 9. The CDR3 runs 16 residues. Germline-derived CDR1 and CDR2 are SEHNR and FQNEAQ (reference sequence). This sample comprised CD4+ T cells from blood, obtained at the roughly 15-month timepoint. This chain connects TRBV7-9 to TRBJ2-1, with 10 bases that match TRBD1. This clonotype originated in a human patient who received a liver transplant. Some T cells may be transferred from the graft donor. DNA for the CDR3: TGTGCCAGCAGTGGACTTCGGGACAGGGGATACAATGAGCAGTTCTTC. Its translation is CASSGLRDRGYNEQFF.